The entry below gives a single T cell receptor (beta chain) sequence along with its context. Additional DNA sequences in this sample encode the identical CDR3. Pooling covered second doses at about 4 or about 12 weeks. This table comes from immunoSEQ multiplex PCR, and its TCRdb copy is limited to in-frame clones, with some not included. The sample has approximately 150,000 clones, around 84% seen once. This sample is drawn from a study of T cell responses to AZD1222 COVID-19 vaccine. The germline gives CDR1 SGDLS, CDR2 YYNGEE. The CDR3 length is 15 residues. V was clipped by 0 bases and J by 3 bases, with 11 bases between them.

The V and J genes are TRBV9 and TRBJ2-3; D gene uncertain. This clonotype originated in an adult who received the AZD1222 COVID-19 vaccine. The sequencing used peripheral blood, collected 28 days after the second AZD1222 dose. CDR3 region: CASSVVLGVTDTQYF. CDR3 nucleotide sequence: TGTGCCAGCAGCGTAGTCTTAGGCGTGACAGATACGCAGTATTTT.